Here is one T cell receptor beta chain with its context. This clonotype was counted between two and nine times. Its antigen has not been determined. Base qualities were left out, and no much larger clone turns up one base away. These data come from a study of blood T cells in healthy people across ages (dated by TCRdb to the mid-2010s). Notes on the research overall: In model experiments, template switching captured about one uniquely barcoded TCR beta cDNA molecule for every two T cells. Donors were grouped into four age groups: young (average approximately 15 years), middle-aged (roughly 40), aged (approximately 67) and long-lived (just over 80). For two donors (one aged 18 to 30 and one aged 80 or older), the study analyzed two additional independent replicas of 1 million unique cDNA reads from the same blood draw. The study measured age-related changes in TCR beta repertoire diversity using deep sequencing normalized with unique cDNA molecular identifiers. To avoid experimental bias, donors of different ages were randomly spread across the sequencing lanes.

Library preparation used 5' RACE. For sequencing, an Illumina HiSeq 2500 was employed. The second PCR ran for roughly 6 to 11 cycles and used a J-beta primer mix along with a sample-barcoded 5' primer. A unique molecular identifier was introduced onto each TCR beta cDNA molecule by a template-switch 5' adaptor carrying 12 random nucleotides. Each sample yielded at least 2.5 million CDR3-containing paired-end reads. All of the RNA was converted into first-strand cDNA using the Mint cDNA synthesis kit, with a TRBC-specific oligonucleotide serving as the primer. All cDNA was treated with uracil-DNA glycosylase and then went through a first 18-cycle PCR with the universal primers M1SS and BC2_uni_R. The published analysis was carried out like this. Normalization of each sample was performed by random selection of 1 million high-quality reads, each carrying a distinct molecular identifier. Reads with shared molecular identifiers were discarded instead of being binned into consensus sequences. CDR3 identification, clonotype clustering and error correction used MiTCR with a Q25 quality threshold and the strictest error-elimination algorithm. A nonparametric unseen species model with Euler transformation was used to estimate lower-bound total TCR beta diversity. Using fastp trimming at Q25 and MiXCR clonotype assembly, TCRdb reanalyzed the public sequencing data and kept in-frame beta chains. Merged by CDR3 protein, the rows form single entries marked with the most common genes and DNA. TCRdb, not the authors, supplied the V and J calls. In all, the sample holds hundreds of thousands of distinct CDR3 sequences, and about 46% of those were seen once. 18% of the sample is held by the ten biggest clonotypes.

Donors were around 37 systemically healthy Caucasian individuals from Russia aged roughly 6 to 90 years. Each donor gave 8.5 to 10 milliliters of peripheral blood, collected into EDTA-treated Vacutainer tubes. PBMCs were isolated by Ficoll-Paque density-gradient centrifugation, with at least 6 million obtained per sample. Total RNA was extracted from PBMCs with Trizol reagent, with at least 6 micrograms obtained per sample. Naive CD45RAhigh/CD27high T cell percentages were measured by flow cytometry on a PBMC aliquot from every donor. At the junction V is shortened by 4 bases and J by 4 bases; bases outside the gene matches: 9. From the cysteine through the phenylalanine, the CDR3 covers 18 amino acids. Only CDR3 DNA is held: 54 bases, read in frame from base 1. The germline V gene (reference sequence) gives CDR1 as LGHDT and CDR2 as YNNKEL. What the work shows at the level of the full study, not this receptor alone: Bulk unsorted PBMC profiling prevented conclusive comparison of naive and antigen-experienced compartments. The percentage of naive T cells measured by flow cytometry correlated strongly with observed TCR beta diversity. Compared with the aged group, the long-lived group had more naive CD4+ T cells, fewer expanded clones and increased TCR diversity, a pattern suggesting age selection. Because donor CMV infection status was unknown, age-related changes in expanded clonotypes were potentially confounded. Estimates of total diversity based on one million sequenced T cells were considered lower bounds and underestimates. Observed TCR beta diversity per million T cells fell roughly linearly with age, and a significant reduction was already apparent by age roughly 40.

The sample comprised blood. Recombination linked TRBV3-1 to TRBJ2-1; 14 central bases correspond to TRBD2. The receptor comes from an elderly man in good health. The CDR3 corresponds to CASSPRLAGGPSYNEQFF. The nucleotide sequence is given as TGTGCCAGCAGCCCCCGACTAGCGGGAGGGCCCTCGTACAATGAGCAGTTCTTC.